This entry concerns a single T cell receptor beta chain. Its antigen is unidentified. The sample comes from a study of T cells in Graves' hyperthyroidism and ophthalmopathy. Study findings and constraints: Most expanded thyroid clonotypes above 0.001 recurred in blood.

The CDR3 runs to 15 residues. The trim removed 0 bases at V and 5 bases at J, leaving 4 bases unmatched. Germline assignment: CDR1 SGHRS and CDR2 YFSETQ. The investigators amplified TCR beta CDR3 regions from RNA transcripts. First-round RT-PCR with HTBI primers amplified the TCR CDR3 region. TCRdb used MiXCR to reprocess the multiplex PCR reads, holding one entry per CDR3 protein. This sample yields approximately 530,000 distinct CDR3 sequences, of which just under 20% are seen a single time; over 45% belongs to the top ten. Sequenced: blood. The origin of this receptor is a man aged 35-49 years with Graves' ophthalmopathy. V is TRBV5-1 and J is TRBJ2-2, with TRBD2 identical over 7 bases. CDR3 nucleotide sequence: TGCGCCAGCAGCTTGGAGCTTAGCGGGACCGGGGAGCTGTTTTTT. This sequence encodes CASSLELSGTGELFF.